A selection of T cell receptor beta chains follows, all from one sample in a study of T cell repertoires in ileal Crohn's disease. The assay was immunoSEQ multiplex PCR, and TCRdb's table has in-frame clones only and misses some. The sample includes more than 11,000 clones, nearly 80% seen only once; the top ten take approximately 4.7%. The source material was ileal tissue. The source of these receptors is an adult with Crohn's disease. Each CDR3 is given with its conserved first and last residue. Fields, in order: V gene, clone size, J gene, D gene, CDR3 protein, CDR3 DNA. The D gene is left open where the match is weak. The listing skips clone size in some rows; elsewhere it reads once, few, many or a size class.

TRBV7-2	NA	TRBJ2-6	TRBD1	CASSLRGRTSGANVLTF	TGTGCCAGCAGCCTCAGGGGGCGTACCTCTGGGGCCAACGTCCTGACTTTC
TRBV29-1	NA	TRBJ1-1	TRBD1	CSVVQGAYRFSEAFF	TGCAGCGTTGTTCAGGGGGCCTATCGGTTCTCTGAAGCTTTCTTT
TRBV6-6	NA	TRBJ2-1	TRBD1	CASSYSGTARYNEQFF	TGTGCCAGCAGTTACTCCGGGACAGCTAGATACAATGAGCAGTTCTTC
TRBV18	NA	TRBJ1-2	TRBD1	CASSPLTRDSTYGYTF	TGTGCCAGCTCACCCTTGACCCGGGACAGCACCTATGGCTACACCTTC
TRBV30	NA	TRBJ1-1	NA	CAWNFRGNTEAFF	TGTGCCTGGAACTTTCGGGGGAACACTGAAGCTTTCTTT
TRBV5-5	NA	TRBJ1-6	NA	CASSPRATSGSPLHF	TGTGCCAGCAGCCCTCGGGCAACCAGCGGTTCACCCCTCCACTTT
TRBV30	NA	TRBJ2-7	NA	CAWSSQGYEQYF	TGTGCCTGGAGTAGCCAGGGCTACGAGCAGTACTTC
TRBV4-3	NA	TRBJ2-3	NA	CASSQGKRSTDTQYF	TGCGCCAGCAGCCAAGGCAAGAGGAGCACAGATACGCAGTATTTT
TRBV27	NA	TRBJ2-5	NA	CASSLSSWETQYF	TGTGCCAGCAGTTTATCTAGCTGGGAGACCCAGTACTTC
TRBV4-2	NA	TRBJ2-1	TRBD2	CASSHGTSGGAHEQFF	TGTGCCAGCAGCCACGGAACTAGCGGGGGGGCCCATGAGCAGTTCTTC
TRBV2	once	TRBJ2-7	NA	CASSQQGAEQYF	TGTGCCAGCAGTCAACAGGGCGCCGAGCAGTACTTC
TRBV27	NA	TRBJ1-1	NA	CASYYGQDYTEAFF	TGTGCCAGCTACTATGGGCAGGACTACACTGAAGCTTTCTTT
TRBV30	NA	TRBJ1-4	NA	CAWSEGGKDEKLFF	TGTGCCTGGAGTGAGGGGGGGAAGGACGAAAAACTGTTTTTT
TRBV2	NA	TRBJ2-3	NA	CASSGRVGGTDTQYF	TGTGCCAGCAGTGGGAGGGTAGGAGGAACAGATACGCAGTATTTT
TRBV2	NA	TRBJ2-3	NA	CASDTQGLDTQYF	TGTGCCAGCGACACCCAGGGGTTAGATACGCAGTATTTT
TRBV7-6	NA	TRBJ1-6	TRBD1	CASSPRTGMALDSPLHF	TGTGCCAGCAGCCCCCGGACAGGGATGGCTTTGGATTCACCCCTCCACTTT
TRBV5-4	NA	TRBJ2-1	NA	CASSLVSGNNEQFF	TGTGCCAGCAGCTTGGTTTCGGGGAACAATGAGCAGTTCTTC